This entry lists 28 T cell receptor beta chains sequenced from one sample in a study of T cells in Graves' hyperthyroidism and ophthalmopathy. The source material, RNA transcripts, was used to amplify TCR beta CDR3 regions. TCR CDR3 underwent first-round RT-PCR with the HTBI primer set. TCRdb re-analysed the multiplex PCR reads in MiXCR, keeping a single row per CDR3 protein. The top ten clones hold approximately 7.5% of a sample with approximately 400,000 distinct CDR3 sequences, 15% to 19% of them seen once. Sequencing was carried out using blood. The receptors stem from a woman under 30 with Graves' hyperthyroidism.

This clonotype was recorded at least ten times. The chain links TRBV18 to TRBJ2-3, with D perhaps TRBD1 or TRBD2 (5 bases each). The germline V gene has CDR1 KGHSH and CDR2 LQKENI. Trimming took off 1 base at V and 2 bases at J, with 10 bases between the two ends. The CDR3 runs to 15 residues. CDR3 region: CASSPRDAHTDTQYF. The DNA of the CDR3 is TGTGCCAGCTCACCACGGGACGCACACACAGATACGCAGTATTTT.

This clonotype was recorded at least ten times. The chain couples TRBV20-1 to TRBJ1-1; TRBD1 matches at 9 bases. CDR3 length equals 18 residues. Trimming at V came to 0 bases and at J to 1 base, leaving 12 bases not matched to a gene. In germline, CDR1 is DFQATT, CDR2 SNEGSKA (reference sequence). CDR3 in DNA: TGCAGTGCTAGAGATAGGGAGGAGGACAGGGGAGGGAACACTGAAGCTTTCTTT. It specifies CSARDREEDRGGNTEAFF.

This clonotype occurred many times. The chain has TRBV6-6 and TRBJ2-3; a possible D gene is TRBD1 (5 bases). In germline, CDR1 is MNHNY, CDR2 SVGAGI (reference sequence). There are 22 residues in the CDR3. V lost 0 bases to trimming and J lost 0 bases, with 28 bases between them. The CDR3: CASSYSKFSVAQAEISTDTQYF. The CDR3 coding sequence is TGTGCCAGCAGTTACTCGAAATTCTCGGTTGCACAGGCTGAGATTAGCACAGATACGCAGTATTTT.

This clonotype appeared many times. The chain uses TRBV9 and TRBJ2-7, with TRBD2 as a possible D gene (5 bases). The CDR3 runs 15 residues. Between the trimmed V and J ends, which lost 0 bases and 2 bases, there was a span of 12 bases. Looked up from germline, CDR1 is SGDLS and CDR2 is YYNGEE. CDR3 protein: CASSVGESATYEQYF. DNA of the CDR3: TGTGCCAGCAGCGTAGGGGAGTCTGCCACCTACGAGCAGTACTTC. The whole variable domain, remainder taken from reference TRBV9 and TRBJ2-7, is DSGVTQTPKHLITATGQRVTLRCSPRSGDLSVYWYQQSLDQGLQFLIQYYNGEERAKGNILERFSAQQFPDLHSELNLSSLELGDSALYFCASSVGESATYEQYFGPGTRLTVT.

This clonotype has only a few counts. V is TRBV7-9 and J is TRBJ2-7; 8 bases map to TRBD2. V dropped 1 base and J dropped 5; count of bases not matched to a gene: 4. Germline CDR1 SEHNR, CDR2 FQNEAQ (reference sequence). This CDR3 has 14 amino acids. CDR3 sequence: CASSLVGGVNEQYF. In DNA, the CDR3 is TGTGCCAGCAGCTTAGTCGGGGGGGTGAACGAGCAGTACTTC. The whole variable domain, remainder taken from reference TRBV7-9 and TRBJ2-7, is DTGVSQNPRHKITKRGQNVTFRCDPISEHNRLYWYRQTLGQGPEFLTYFQNEAQLEKSRLLSDRFSAERPKGSFSTLEIQRTEQGDSAMYLCASSLVGGVNEQYFGPGTRLTVT.

Many counts were recorded for this clonotype. This sequence joins TRBV20-1 and TRBJ1-1; no clear D. In germline, CDR1 is DFQATT, CDR2 SNEGSKA (reference sequence). V lost 3 bases, J lost 1 base, and 9 bases lay in between. The CDR3 runs 13 residues. The CDR3 DNA reads TGCAGTGCTAGGGGGTTCCAGAACACTGAAGCTTTCTTT. It yields the protein CSARGFQNTEAFF.

A word on this clonotype: A much larger clone differs from this one at a single base, so this may be a read error. The rearrangement uses TRBV5-1 and TRBJ2-7; no firm D call. Near its end, the DNA agrees better with TRBJ2-1, so the J call may be wrong. The germline V gene encodes CDR1 SGHRS and CDR2 YFSETQ. The CDR3 runs 14 residues. The CDR3 loop is CASSLDQRSYEQFF. The CDR3 DNA sequence: TGCGCCAGCAGCTTGGATCAAAGGTCCTACGAGCAGTTCTTC.

About this clonotype itself: Just one base apart from a much larger clone, this may be a read error. The chain uses TRBV30 and TRBJ2-3; D could derive from TRBD1 or TRBD2 (6 bases each). Trimming stripped 5 bases from V and 1 base from J, with 13 bases between. This CDR3 is 14 amino acids long. Per germline, CDR1 GTSNPN and CDR2 SVGIG (reference sequence). DNA of the CDR3: TGTGCCTGGGCCGGGGGCGGCCGCACAGATACGCAGTATTTT. It specifies CAWAGGGRTDTQYF.

This clonotype was picked up a small number of times. V and J are TRBV6-5 and TRBJ2-6; D is tentatively TRBD1 or TRBD2 (5 bases each). The germline CDR1 and CDR2 sequences are MNHEY and SVGAGI. The ends were cut back, 2 bases at V and 0 bases at J, with 5 bases in the middle. The CDR3 runs to 15 residues. CDR3 DNA sequence: TGTGCCAGCAGTTACGGGGGCTCTGGGGCCAACGTCCTGACTTTC. Its protein is CASSYGGSGANVLTF.

J is TRBJ1-4 and V is TRBV18, with 11 nucleotides matching TRBD1. Germline V CDR1 and CDR2: KGHSH, LQKENI. After removal of 5 bases from V and 14 bases from J, the junction contained 10 bases not matched to a gene. The CDR3 length is 14 residues. The DNA for the CDR3 is TGTGCCAGCTCAGCCGGGACAGGGGGTTTAGTCCTGTTTTTT. Translating it yields CASSAGTGGLVLFF.

This clonotype was detected ten times or more. The rearrangement links TRBV19 to TRBJ1-1; no clear D. Germline V gene data show CDR1 as LNHDA and CDR2 as SQIVND (reference sequence). The CDR3 totals 14 residues. Trimming removed 4 bases at V and 1 base at J, with 10 bases between. This chain's CDR3 is CASSKGRWNTEAFF. CDR3 nucleotide sequence: TGTGCCAGTAGTAAGGGCCGGTGGAACACTGAAGCTTTCTTT.

This chain uses TRBV7-6 with TRBJ2-5; D remains ambiguous. Trimming took off 0 bases at V and 0 bases at J, with 8 bases between the two ends. Germline loops: CDR1 SGHVS, CDR2 FNYEAQ. CDR3 size: 15 residues. The CDR3 loop reads CASSLAGDYQETQYF. The CDR3 DNA reads TGTGCCAGCAGCTTAGCGGGCGATTACCAAGAGACCCAGTACTTC.

The chain recombines TRBV29-1 with TRBJ1-2, with D possibly TRBD1 on 5 matching bases. The CDR3 contains 13 residues. The germline V gene encodes CDR1 SQVTM and CDR2 ANQGSEA. The V end was cut by 3 bases, the J end by 4 bases, with 12 bases between. As DNA, the CDR3 is TGCAGCGTTGATACTTGGGGGAGCTATGGCTACACCTTC. It is translated as CSVDTWGSYGYTF. Variable domain in full (rest from reference TRBV29-1 and TRBJ1-2): SAVISQKPSRDICQRGTSLTIQCQVDSQVTMMFWYRQQPGQSLTLIATANQGSEATYESGFVIDKFPISRPNLTFSTLTVSNMSPEDSSIYLCSVDTWGSYGYTFGSGTRLTVV.

The chain has TRBV20-1 and TRBJ2-7, with 9 bases fitting TRBD1. The CDR3 contains 14 residues. With V trimmed by 1 base and J by 3 bases, 4 bases remained unmatched. Germline V gene lookup returns CDR1 DFQATT and CDR2 SNEGSKA (reference sequence). The chain's CDR3 is CSARVGQGGYEQYF. The CDR3 coding sequence is TGCAGTGCTAGAGTGGGACAGGGAGGCTACGAGCAGTACTTC.

The table lists this clonotype with many counts. This chain joins TRBV9 and TRBJ2-1; the D gene is possibly TRBD2 (6 bases). This CDR3 is built from 14 residues. Germline loops: CDR1 SGDLS, CDR2 YYNGEE. Trimming left V 3 bases short and J 3 bases short, with 10 bases between. For the CDR3, the DNA is TGTGCCAGCAGCGGGGTGGAGGGCTACAATGAGCAGTTCTTC. It translates to CASSGVEGYNEQFF.

The chain employs TRBV20-1 and TRBJ2-7; 7 bases fit TRBD2. Per germline, CDR1 DFQATT and CDR2 SNEGSKA (reference sequence). With V trimmed by 0 bases and J by 0 bases, 5 bases remained unmatched. The CDR3 is made up of 15 amino acids. CDR3 sequence reads: CSARDTAGSSYEQYF. CDR3 nucleotides: TGCAGTGCTAGAGATACAGCGGGGAGCTCCTACGAGCAGTACTTC.

In this sample, this clonotype turned up a few times. The chain recombines TRBV6-5 with TRBJ2-3, with D hard to call. Trimming stripped 0 bases from V and 1 base from J, with 11 bases between. Germline V gene sequence: CDR1 MNHEY, CDR2 SVGAGI. The CDR3 has 16 amino acids. This CDR3 is CASSYSPDRGTDTQYF. The CDR3 DNA sequence: TGTGCCAGCAGTTACTCGCCCGACCGGGGCACAGATACGCAGTATTTT.

This sequence joins TRBV25-1 and TRBJ2-7; no reliable D call. V lost 2 bases and J lost 9, with 17 bases in between. This CDR3 is 14 amino acids long. CDR1 is MGHDK, CDR2 SYGVNS, per germline. This chain's CDR3 is CASSEPRLGSGQYF. CDR3 sequence (DNA): TGTGCCAGCAGTGAACCCCGACTTGGTTCTGGGCAGTACTTC.

In this sample, this clonotype turned up many times. This chain joins TRBV12-5 and TRBJ1-5; 7 bases line up with TRBD1. Trimming removed 6 bases from V and 7 bases from J; junction bases left unmatched: 9. CDR1 is LGHNT and CDR2 is FRNRAP in the germline V gene. The CDR3 contains 14 residues. The CDR3 DNA reads TGTGCTAGTGGCACCGGGACAGCCGGCCAGCCCCAGCATTTT. As protein: CASGTGTAGQPQHF.

This clonotype has a count of ten or more. This chain joins TRBV12-3 or TRBV12-4 and TRBJ2-5; 7 nucleotides match TRBD2. This CDR3 contains 17 residues. V lost 0 bases, J lost 0 bases, and 7 bases stayed unmatched. CDR3 DNA: TGTGCCAGCAGTTTAGCGCTGACTAGCCGATACCAAGAGACCCAGTACTTC. It is translated as CASSLALTSRYQETQYF.

This clonotype was observed many times. J is TRBJ2-6 and V is TRBV6-1, with D unclear. Deletions cut 7 bases from V and 2 bases from J, with 9 bases between. Germline values: CDR1 MNHNS, CDR2 SASEGT. The CDR3 is made up of 14 amino acids. The CDR3: CASIGKTGANVLTF. CDR3 bases: TGTGCCAGCATTGGGAAAACTGGGGCCAACGTCCTGACTTTC.

The count of this clonotype is one. V usage is TRBV7-3 and J usage is TRBJ2-2, with 12 bases identical to TRBD1. The CDR3 has 17 residues. CDR1 is SGHTA, CDR2 FQGTGA, per germline. The trim removed 1 base at V and 6 bases at J, leaving 6 bases unmatched. CDR3 nucleotides: TGTGCCAGCAGCTTAAGTAGCGGGACAGGGGGCCCCGGGGAGCTGTTTTTT. Translation: CASSLSSGTGGPGELFF.

This clonotype has more than one count but fewer than ten. The J gene is TRBJ1-2, the V gene TRBV6-1; D might be TRBD1 (5 bases). Germline loops: CDR1 MNHNS, CDR2 SASEGT. V lost 6 bases to trimming and J lost 6 bases, with 14 bases between them. The CDR3 is 13 residues long. CDR3 nucleotide sequence: TGTGCCAGCAGACCAGGACATGGGGATGGCTACACCTTC. Amino acid sequence: CASRPGHGDGYTF.

This clonotype was recorded at least ten times. The V and J genes are TRBV30 and TRBJ2-2; D gene ambiguous. The length of the CDR3 is 12 residues. V was trimmed by 0 bases and J by 5 bases, leaving 4 bases between them. Germline-derived CDR1 and CDR2 are GTSNPN and SVGIG (reference sequence). As DNA, the CDR3 is TGTGCCTGGAGTGTACTTACCGGGGAGCTGTTTTTT. It encodes CAWSVLTGELFF.

This clonotype was observed many times. The chain is built from TRBV7-9 and TRBJ2-3; TRBD2 aligns across 7 bases. This CDR3 is built from 16 residues. CDR1 is SEHNR, CDR2 FQNEAQ, per germline (reference sequence). Trimming took 6 bases from V and 8 from J; bases not matched to a gene: 17. CDR3: CASRPTTGGSGSTQYF. DNA of the CDR3: TGTGCCAGCAGGCCTACCACGGGCGGGAGCGGTTCTACGCAGTATTTT.

This clonotype was recorded at least ten times. V and J are TRBV9 and TRBJ2-7, with D unresolved. The CDR3 has 15 amino acids. Trimming removed 6 bases from V and 3 bases from J, with 19 bases in between. Germline V gives CDR1 SGDLS, CDR2 YYNGEE. The CDR3 protein is CASTLHRANLYEQYF. As DNA, the CDR3 is TGTGCCAGCACCCTACACCGGGCCAATCTCTACGAGCAGTACTTC. The complete variable domain, with remaining parts taken from reference TRBV9 and TRBJ2-7, reads DSGVTQTPKHLITATGQRVTLRCSPRSGDLSVYWYQQSLDQGLQFLIQYYNGEERAKGNILERFSAQQFPDLHSELNLSSLELGDSALYFCASTLHRANLYEQYFGPGTRLTVT.

V usage is TRBV30 and J usage is TRBJ2-7; TRBD1 agrees at 9 bases. Trimming removed 5 bases from V and 7 bases from J; junction bases left unmatched: 15. The CDR3 totals 15 residues. The germline CDR1 and CDR2 sequences are GTSNPN and SVGIG (reference sequence). The DNA for the CDR3 is TGTGCCTGGGATCTCGGGACAGGGCCCAAGGGAGAGCAGTACTTC. Amino acids: CAWDLGTGPKGEQYF.

This clonotype was detected many times. The rearrangement links TRBV5-1 to TRBJ1-1; D is unresolved. Between the trimmed V and J ends, which lost 4 bases and 6 bases, there was a span of 10 bases. The CDR3 spans 12 residues. Germline V lookup: CDR1 SGHRS, CDR2 YFSETQ. For the CDR3, the DNA is TGCGCCAGCAGCCTGCTGGGCCCTGAAGCTTTCTTT. It specifies CASSLLGPEAFF.